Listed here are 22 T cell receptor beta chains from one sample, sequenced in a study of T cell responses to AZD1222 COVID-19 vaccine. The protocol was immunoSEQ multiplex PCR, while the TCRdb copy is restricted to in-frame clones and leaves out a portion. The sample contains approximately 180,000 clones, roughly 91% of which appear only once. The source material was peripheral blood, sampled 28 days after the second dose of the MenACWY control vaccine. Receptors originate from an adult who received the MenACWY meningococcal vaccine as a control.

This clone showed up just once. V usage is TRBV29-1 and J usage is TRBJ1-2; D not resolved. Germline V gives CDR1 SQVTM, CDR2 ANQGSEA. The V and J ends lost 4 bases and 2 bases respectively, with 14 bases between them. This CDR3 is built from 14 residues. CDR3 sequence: CSVAGREANYGYTF. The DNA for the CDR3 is TGCAGCGTTGCTGGGCGAGAAGCAAACTATGGCTACACCTTC.

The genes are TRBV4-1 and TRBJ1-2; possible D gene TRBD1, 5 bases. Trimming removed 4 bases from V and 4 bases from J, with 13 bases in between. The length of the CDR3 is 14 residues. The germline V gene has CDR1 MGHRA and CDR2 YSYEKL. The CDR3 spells CASSPEGQGYGYTF. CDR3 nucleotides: TGCGCCAGCAGCCCTGAGGGGCAGGGCTATGGCTACACCTTC.

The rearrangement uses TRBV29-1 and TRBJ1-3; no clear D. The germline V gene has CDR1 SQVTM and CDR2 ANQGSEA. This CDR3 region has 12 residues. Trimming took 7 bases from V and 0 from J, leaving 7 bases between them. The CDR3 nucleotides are TGCAGCGCCGGAGGCTCTGGAAACACCATATATTTT. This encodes CSAGGSGNTIYF.

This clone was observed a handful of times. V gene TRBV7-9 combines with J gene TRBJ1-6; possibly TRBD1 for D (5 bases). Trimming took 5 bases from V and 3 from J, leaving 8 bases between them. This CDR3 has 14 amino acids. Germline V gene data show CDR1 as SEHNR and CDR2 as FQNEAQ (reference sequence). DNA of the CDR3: TGTGCCAGCAGCCGCAGGGACTATAATTCACCCCTCCACTTT. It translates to CASSRRDYNSPLHF.

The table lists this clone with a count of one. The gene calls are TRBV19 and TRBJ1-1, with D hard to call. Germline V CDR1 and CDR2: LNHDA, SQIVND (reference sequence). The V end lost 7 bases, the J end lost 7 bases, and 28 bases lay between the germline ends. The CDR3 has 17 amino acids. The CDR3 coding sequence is TGTGCCAGTACCTTCAGCGGGGTCTCAAGAGGGTGGGGTGAAGCTTTCTTT. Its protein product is CASTFSGVSRGWGEAFF.

Here the CDR3 reads CASSEIGTGTYEQYF. The DNA of the CDR3 is TGTGCCAGCAGTGAAATAGGGACAGGGACCTACGAGCAGTACTTC. The rearrangement uses TRBV6-1 and TRBJ2-7; 9 bases agree with TRBD1. This CDR3 spans 15 amino acids. From germline, CDR1 is MNHNS and CDR2 SASEGT. The V gene end was trimmed by 2 bases and the J gene end by 2 bases; junction bases not matched to a gene: 4.

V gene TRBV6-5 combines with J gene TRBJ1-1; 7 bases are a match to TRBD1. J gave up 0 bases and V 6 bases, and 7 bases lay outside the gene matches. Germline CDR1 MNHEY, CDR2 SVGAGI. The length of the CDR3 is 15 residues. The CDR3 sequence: CASSLQGTMNTEAFF. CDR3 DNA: TGTGCCAGCAGCTTACAGGGGACTATGAACACTGAAGCTTTCTTT.

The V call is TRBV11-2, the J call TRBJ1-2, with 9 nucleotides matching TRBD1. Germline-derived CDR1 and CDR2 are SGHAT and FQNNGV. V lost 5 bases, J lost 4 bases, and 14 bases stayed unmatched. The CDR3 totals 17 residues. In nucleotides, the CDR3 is TGTGCCAGCAGCCCTAGGAGGACAGGGGTTTGGGGCTATGGCTACACCTTC. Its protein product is CASSPRRTGVWGYGYTF. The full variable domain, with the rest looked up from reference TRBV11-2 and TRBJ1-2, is EAGVAQSPRYKIIEKRQSVAFWCNPISGHATLYWYQQILGQGPKLLIQFQNNGVVDDSQLPKDRFSAERLKGVDSTLKIQPAKLEDSAVYLCASSPRRTGVWGYGYTFGSGTRLTVV.

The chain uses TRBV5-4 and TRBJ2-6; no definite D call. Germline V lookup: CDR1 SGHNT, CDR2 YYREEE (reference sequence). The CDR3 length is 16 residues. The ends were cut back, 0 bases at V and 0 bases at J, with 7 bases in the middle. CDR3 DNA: TGTGCCAGCAGCTTGGGTTCTATCTCTGGGGCCAACGTCCTGACTTTC. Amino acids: CASSLGSISGANVLTF.

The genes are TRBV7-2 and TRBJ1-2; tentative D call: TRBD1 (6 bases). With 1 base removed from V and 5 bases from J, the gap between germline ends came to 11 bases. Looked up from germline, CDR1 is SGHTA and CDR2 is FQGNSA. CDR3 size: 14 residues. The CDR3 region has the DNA TGTGCCAGCAGCTTAGGACAGGAACTTTATGGCTACACCTTC. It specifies CASSLGQELYGYTF.

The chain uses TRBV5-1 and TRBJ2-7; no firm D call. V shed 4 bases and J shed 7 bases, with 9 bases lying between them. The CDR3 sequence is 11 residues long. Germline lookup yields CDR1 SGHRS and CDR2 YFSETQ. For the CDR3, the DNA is TGCGCCAGCAGCGAGGCCGGGGAGCAGTACTTC. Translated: CASSEAGEQYF. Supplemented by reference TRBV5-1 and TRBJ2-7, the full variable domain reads KAGVTQTPRYLIKTRGQQVTLSCSPISGHRSVSWYQQTPGQGLQFLFEYFSETQRNKGNFPGRFSGRQFSNSRSEMNVSTLELGDSALYLCASSEAGEQYFGPGTRLTVT.

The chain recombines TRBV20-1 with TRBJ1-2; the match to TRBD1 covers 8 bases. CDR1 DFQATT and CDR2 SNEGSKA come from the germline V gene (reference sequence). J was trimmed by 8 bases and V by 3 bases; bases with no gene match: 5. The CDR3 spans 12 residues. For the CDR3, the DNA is TGCAGTGCTAGTCCCAGGGGGCAAGGCTACACCTTC. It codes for CSASPRGQGYTF.

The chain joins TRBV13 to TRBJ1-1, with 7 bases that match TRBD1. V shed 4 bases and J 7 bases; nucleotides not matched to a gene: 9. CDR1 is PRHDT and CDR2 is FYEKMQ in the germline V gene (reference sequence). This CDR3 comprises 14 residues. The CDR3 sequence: CASSYRWDSDEAFF. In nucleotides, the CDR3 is TGTGCCAGCAGCTACCGGTGGGACAGTGATGAAGCTTTCTTT. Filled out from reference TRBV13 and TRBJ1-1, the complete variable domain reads AAGVIQSPRHLIKEKRETATLKCYPIPRHDTVYWYQQGPGQDPQFLISFYEKMQSDKGSIPDRFSAQQFSDYHSELNMSSLELGDSALYFCASSYRWDSDEAFFGQGTRLTVV.

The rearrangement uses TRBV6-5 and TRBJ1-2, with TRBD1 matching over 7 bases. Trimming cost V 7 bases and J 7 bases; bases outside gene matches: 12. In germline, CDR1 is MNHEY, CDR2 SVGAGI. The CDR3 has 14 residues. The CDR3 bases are TGTGCCAGCATAGAGACAGGGAGCGGGGGTGGCTACACCTTC. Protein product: CASIETGSGGGYTF.

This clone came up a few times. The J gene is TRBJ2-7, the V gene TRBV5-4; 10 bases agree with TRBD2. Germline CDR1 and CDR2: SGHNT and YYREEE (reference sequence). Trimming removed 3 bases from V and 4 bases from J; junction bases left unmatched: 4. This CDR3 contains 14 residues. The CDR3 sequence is CASSSWGLAYEQYF. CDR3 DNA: TGTGCCAGCAGCTCTTGGGGACTAGCGTACGAGCAGTACTTC.

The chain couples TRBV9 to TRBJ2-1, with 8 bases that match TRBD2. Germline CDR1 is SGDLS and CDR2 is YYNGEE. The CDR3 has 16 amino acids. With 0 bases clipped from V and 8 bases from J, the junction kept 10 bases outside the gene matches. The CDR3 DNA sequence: TGTGCCAGCAGCGTAGCTTATGGCGGGGGGATCGATGAGCAGTTCTTC. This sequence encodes CASSVAYGGGIDEQFF.

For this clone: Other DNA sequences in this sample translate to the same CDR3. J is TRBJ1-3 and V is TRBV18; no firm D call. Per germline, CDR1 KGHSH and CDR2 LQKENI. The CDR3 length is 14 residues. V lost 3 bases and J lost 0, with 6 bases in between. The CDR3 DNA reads TGTGCCAGCTCACCGGGGAACTCTGGAAACACCATATATTTT. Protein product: CASSPGNSGNTIYF.

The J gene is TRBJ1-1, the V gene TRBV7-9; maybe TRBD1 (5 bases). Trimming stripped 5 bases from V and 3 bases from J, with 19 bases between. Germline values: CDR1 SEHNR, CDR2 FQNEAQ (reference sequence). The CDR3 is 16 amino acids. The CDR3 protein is CASSLMTAAGHTEAFF. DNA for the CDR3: TGTGCCAGCAGCCTAATGACAGCGGCGGGTCACACTGAAGCTTTCTTT.

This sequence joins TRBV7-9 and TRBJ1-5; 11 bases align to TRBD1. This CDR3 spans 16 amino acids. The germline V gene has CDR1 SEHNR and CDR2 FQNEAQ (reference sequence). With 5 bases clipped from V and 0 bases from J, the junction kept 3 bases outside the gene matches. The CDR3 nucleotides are TGTGCCAGCAGCGAGGGACAGGGGGATAGCAATCAGCCCCAGCATTTT. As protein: CASSEGQGDSNQPQHF.

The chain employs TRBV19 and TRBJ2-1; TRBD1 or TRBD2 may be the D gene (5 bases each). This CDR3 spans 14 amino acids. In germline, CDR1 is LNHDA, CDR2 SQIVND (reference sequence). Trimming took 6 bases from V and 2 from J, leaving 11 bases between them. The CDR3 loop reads CASSPGTTYNEQFF. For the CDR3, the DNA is TGTGCCAGTAGCCCTGGGACCACCTACAATGAGCAGTTCTTC.

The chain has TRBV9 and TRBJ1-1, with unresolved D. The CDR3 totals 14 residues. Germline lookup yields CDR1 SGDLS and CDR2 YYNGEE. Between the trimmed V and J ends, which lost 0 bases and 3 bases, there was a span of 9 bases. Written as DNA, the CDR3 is TGTGCCAGCAGCGTAGATGACGTCTACACTGAAGCTTTCTTT. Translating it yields CASSVDDVYTEAFF. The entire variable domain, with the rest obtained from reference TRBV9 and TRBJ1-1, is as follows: DSGVTQTPKHLITATGQRVTLRCSPRSGDLSVYWYQQSLDQGLQFLIQYYNGEERAKGNILERFSAQQFPDLHSELNLSSLELGDSALYFCASSVDDVYTEAFFGQGTRLTVV.

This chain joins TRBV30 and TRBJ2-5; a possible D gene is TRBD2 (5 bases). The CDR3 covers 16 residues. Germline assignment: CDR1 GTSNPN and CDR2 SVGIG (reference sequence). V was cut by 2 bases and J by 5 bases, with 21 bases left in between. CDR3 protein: CAWSLDSGGWWETQYF. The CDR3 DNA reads TGTGCCTGGAGTTTGGACTCCGGAGGATGGTGGGAGACCCAGTACTTC. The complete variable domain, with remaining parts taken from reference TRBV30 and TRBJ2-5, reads SQTIHQWPATLVQPVGSPLSLECTVEGTSNPNLYWYRQAAGRGLQLLFYSVGIGQISSEVPQNLSASRPQDRQFILSSKKLLLSDSGFYLCAWSLDSGGWWETQYFGPGTRLLVL.